This T cell receptor beta chain came from a study of shared clonotypes between healthy human individuals. Study-wide findings and caveats: Estimated richness was generally greater in naive than memory subsets. With few donors, the genetic and exposure-history diversity represented was limited.

Using immunoSEQ multiplex PCR, the repertoire was profiled, and TCRdb retains in-frame clones only, with some absent. The table has millions of clones, approximately 94% seen once. Regarding this clone: Antigen specificity is unknown.

The germline CDR1 and CDR2 sequences are MGHRA and YSYEKL. This CDR3 region has 16 residues. The J segment lost 7 bases and the V segment lost 0 bases, leaving 3 bases of the junction unmatched. Naive CD8 isolation took CD45RO-negative cells positively selected for CCR7 and excluded terminally differentiated effector memory CD45RA+ cells. Sequencing was performed on naive CD8+ T cells sorted from blood. This receptor was taken from a man aged 18 to 29 in good health. This rearrangement joins TRBV4-1 to TRBJ2-1, with 13 positions matching TRBD2. The DNA for the CDR3 is TGCGCCAGCAGCCAAGATCGGACTAGCGGGAGAAATGAGCAGTTCTTC. Amino acid sequence: CASSQDRTSGRNEQFF.